These 10 T cell receptor beta chains share one sample of origin, sequenced in a study of blood T cell repertoires in COVID-19. The table came from immunoSEQ multiplex PCR; TCRdb's copy has only in-frame clones and leaves some out. The sample yields 200,000 to 250,000 clones, roughly nine tenths seen once. Input material: PBMCs or T cells enriched from blood (not recorded which). These TCRs come from a young man who had recovered from COVID-19.

A word on this clone: A junction end diverges from the germline sequence, so it may reflect a read error. The rearrangement uses TRBV19 and TRBJ1-2, with D maybe TRBD1 (6 bases). The CDR3 is 12 amino acids. Germline CDR1 reads LNHDA; CDR2 reads SQIVND (reference sequence). The CDR3 loop reads CASSLEDRGYTF. The DNA for the CDR3 is TGTGCCAGTAGTCTAGAAGACAGGGGCTACACCTTC.

V is TRBV5-1 and J is TRBJ1-2; TRBD1 is a possible D gene (5 bases). The CDR3 sequence is 13 residues long. Trimming pared 2 bases from V and 6 bases from J, leaving 11 bases between. From germline, CDR1 is SGHRS and CDR2 YFSETQ. CDR3 DNA: TGCGCCAGCAGCTTAGGCCTCAGGGATGGCTACACCTTC. Translating gives CASSLGLRDGYTF.

This chain connects TRBV19 to TRBJ2-7, with TRBD2 as a possible D gene (6 bases). The CDR3 contains 14 residues. Trimming took 9 bases from V and 0 from J, leaving 15 bases between them. CDR1 and CDR2 (germline): LNHDA, SQIVND (reference sequence). The CDR3 sequence is CARGSSGLSYEQYF. Here the CDR3 DNA reads TGTGCCAGGGGTTCAAGCGGGCTCTCCTACGAGCAGTACTTC.

This clone appeared a few times. The CDR3 DNA sequence: TGTGCTACGGGAGGGGACAGGGCTGTAGATACGCAGTATTTT. This encodes CATGGDRAVDTQYF. The V gene is TRBV9, the J gene TRBJ2-3; tentative D call: TRBD1 (9 bases). The CDR3 has 14 residues. Germline loops: CDR1 SGDLS, CDR2 YYNGEE.

The chain uses TRBV11-2 and TRBJ1-2; TRBD1 agrees at 7 bases. With V trimmed by 5 bases and J by 4 bases, 7 bases remained unmatched. This CDR3 has 14 amino acids. CDR1 SGHAT and CDR2 FQNNGV come from the germline V gene. CDR3 region: CASSADRSAYGYTF. CDR3 nucleotide sequence: TGTGCCAGCAGCGCGGACAGGTCCGCCTATGGCTACACCTTC.

CDR3 region: CATSESSNTGELFF. In nucleotides, the CDR3 is TGTGCCACCAGTGAATCATCGAACACCGGGGAGCTGTTTTTT. The chain uses TRBV24-1 and TRBJ2-2; D not resolved. From germline, CDR1 is KGHDR and CDR2 SFDVKD. The V and J ends lost 4 bases and 0 bases respectively, with 5 bases between them. This CDR3 has 14 amino acids.

J is TRBJ1-4 and V is TRBV6-5, with D possibly TRBD1 on 6 matching bases. The germline V gene has CDR1 MNHEY and CDR2 SVGAGI. V was trimmed by 6 bases and J by 8 bases, leaving 19 bases between them. The CDR3 has 15 residues. The CDR3 loop is CASSPTGRQWEKLFF. DNA for the CDR3: TGTGCCAGCAGCCCGACAGGACGCCAGTGGGAAAAACTGTTTTTT.

This chain uses TRBV6-1 with TRBJ1-6; D is uncertain. In germline, CDR1 is MNHNS, CDR2 SASEGT. Trimming left V 2 bases short and J 10 bases short, with 18 bases between. There are 16 residues in the CDR3. CDR3 sequence (DNA): TGTGCCAGCAGTGAAATGCCGCGGCGGTCTAGGTCACCCCTCCACTTT. It is translated as CASSEMPRRSRSPLHF.

The V call is TRBV28, the J call TRBJ1-4, with D maybe TRBD1 (5 bases). This CDR3 has 15 residues. Germline V gives CDR1 MDHEN, CDR2 SYDVKM. V was shortened by 3 bases and J by 7 bases, with 15 bases between the two germline ends. Here the CDR3 reads CASSFLGGDREKLFF. The CDR3 DNA reads as TGTGCCAGCAGTTTTCTCGGGGGAGATCGTGAAAAACTGTTTTTT.

The chain couples TRBV6-5 to TRBJ1-4, with D perhaps TRBD1 (5 bases). V was shortened by 0 bases and J by 3 bases, with 8 bases between the two germline ends. Germline V gene sequence: CDR1 MNHEY, CDR2 SVGAGI. This CDR3 comprises 15 residues. CDR3 DNA: TGTGCCAGCAGTTACTCGATCAGGGCTAATGAAAAACTGTTTTTT. The encoded protein is CASSYSIRANEKLFF.